The 14 T cell receptor beta chains listed next were all sequenced from one sample in a study of identical twins. TCRdb reprocessed the 5' RACE reads via MiXCR and lists one record per CDR3 protein. This sample carries 700,000 to 950,000 distinct CDR3 sequences, 9% to 15% of them seen once, and the ten largest clones take about 1.6%. This sample was shared with a second study, whose subject was yellow fever vaccine responses in identical twins.

The sequencing input was PBMCs. Receptors were obtained from a woman aged 18-29 years in good health.

The table lists this clonotype with a few counts. The rearrangement uses TRBV4-1 and TRBJ2-3, with 7 bases that match TRBD2. Germline loops: CDR1 MGHRA, CDR2 YSYEKL. The CDR3 is 15 residues long. The junction had 5 bases not matched to a gene; V was cut back by 4 bases and J by 1 base. The CDR3 sequence is CASSPWDYGTDTQYF. Written as DNA, the CDR3 is TGCGCCAGCAGCCCATGGGACTACGGCACAGATACGCAGTATTTT.

The chain employs TRBV7-3 and TRBJ2-3; 10 bases line up with TRBD2. After removal of 1 base from V and 3 bases from J, the junction contained 4 bases not matched to a gene. The CDR3 has 16 amino acids. Per germline, CDR1 SGHTA and CDR2 FQGTGA. The DNA of the CDR3 is TGTGCCAGCAGCTTAATAGCGGGAGGTAGTACAGATACGCAGTATTTT. It specifies CASSLIAGGSTDTQYF.

This clonotype was counted only a few times. The chain has TRBV7-8 and TRBJ2-2, with D unclear. The germline CDR1 and CDR2 sequences are SGHVS and FQNEAQ. The CDR3 is made up of 16 amino acids. Trimming took off 5 bases at V and 1 base at J, with 14 bases between the two ends. Written as DNA, the CDR3 is TGTGCCAGCAGCCCCGGTCGGTGGCTGAACACCGGGGAGCTGTTTTTT. It yields the protein CASSPGRWLNTGELFF.

CDR3 in DNA: TGTGCCAGCGGACAGGGGGCGGGGGAGCAGTACGTC. Its protein product is CASGQGAGEQYV. The V call is TRBV12-3 or TRBV12-4, the J call TRBJ2-7; 11 nucleotides line up with TRBD1. CDR3 length: 12 amino acids. Losses at the gene ends were 8 bases for V and 7 bases for J; bases not matched to a gene: 4.

This clonotype was seen a handful of times. CDR3 sequence (DNA): TGTGCCAGCAGTTCTTACCACAGCGGGAGCGGCAATGAGCAGTTCTTC. This sequence encodes CASSSYHSGSGNEQFF. The gene calls are TRBV6-5 and TRBJ2-1; 8 nucleotides line up with TRBD2. V shed 4 bases, J shed 6 bases, and the junction held 11 bases outside the gene matches. This CDR3 spans 16 amino acids. From germline, CDR1 is MNHEY and CDR2 SVGAGI.

This clonotype has a handful of counts. The gene calls are TRBV11-2 and TRBJ2-3, with TRBD2 matching 11 bases. With V trimmed by 2 bases and J by 6 bases, 7 bases remained unmatched. Germline CDR1 is SGHAT and CDR2 is FQNNGV. CDR3 size: 16 residues. The DNA for the CDR3 is TGTGCCAGCAGCTTAACGACTAGCGGGGTTTTTGATACGCAGTATTTT. Encoded protein: CASSLTTSGVFDTQYF.

This clonotype occurred a few times. The J gene is TRBJ2-2, the V gene TRBV29-1; D remains ambiguous. Looked up from germline, CDR1 is SQVTM and CDR2 is ANQGSEA. This CDR3 comprises 16 residues. Trimming cost V 5 bases and J 1 base, with 17 bases left between them. The CDR3 protein is CSVPVTGWGNTGELFF. Here the CDR3 DNA reads TGCAGCGTTCCAGTAACGGGCTGGGGGAACACCGGGGAGCTGTTTTTT.

In its sample, this clonotype was seen a few times. This chain uses TRBV5-5 with TRBJ1-6; D gene ambiguous. CDR3 size: 15 residues. Germline CDR1 and CDR2: SGHKS and YYEKEE (reference sequence). The V gene lost 7 bases and the J gene lost 9 bases, with 20 bases spanning the gap. As DNA, the CDR3 is TGTGCCAGCGCCAGGACGGGAGAGATGGCTTCACCCCTCCACTTT. It codes for CASARTGEMASPLHF.

V is TRBV12-3 or TRBV12-4 and J is TRBJ2-7, with 9 bases fitting TRBD2. Trimming took 1 base from V and 2 from J; bases not matched to a gene: 3. The CDR3 is made up of 15 amino acids. The CDR3 coding sequence is TGTGCCAGCAGTTTAGAGGCGGGGGGGCCCTACGAGCAGTACGTC. The encoded protein is CASSLEAGGPYEQYV.

In this sample, this clonotype turned up a few times. The chain joins TRBV6-1 to TRBJ2-2, with 7 positions matching TRBD2. This CDR3 has 15 amino acids. V lost 6 bases to trimming and J lost 0 bases; unmatched junction nucleotides: 4. Germline V gene sequence: CDR1 MNHNS, CDR2 SASEGT. CDR3 in amino acids: CASRTSGANTGELFF. The CDR3 DNA reads as TGTGCCAGCAGGACCAGCGGGGCGAACACCGGGGAGCTGTTTTTT.

J is TRBJ2-1 and V is TRBV20-1, with a possible D match to TRBD2 (7 bases). The CDR3 consists of 14 residues. The V gene's germline CDR1 is DFQATT and CDR2 SNEGSKA (reference sequence). V was cut by 7 bases and J by 4 bases, with 17 bases left in between. DNA of the CDR3: TGCAGTGTTATAGGCGGGGGCTCTTACAATGAGCAGTTCTTC. Its translation is CSVIGGGSYNEQFF.

In its sample, this clonotype was seen a few times. The chain couples TRBV7-2 to TRBJ1-1; no reliable D call. The V end lost 5 bases, the J end lost 7 bases, and 14 bases lay between the germline ends. Germline assignment: CDR1 SGHTA and CDR2 FQGNSA. The length of the CDR3 is 13 residues. The CDR3 is CASSPVGSGEAFF. For the CDR3, the DNA is TGTGCCAGCAGCCCCGTGGGTTCCGGTGAAGCTTTCTTT.

The chain recombines TRBV20-1 with TRBJ2-3; a weak D match, TRBD2 (5 bases). V lost 3 bases, J lost 0 bases, and 10 bases lay in between. This CDR3 has 14 residues. From germline, CDR1 is DFQATT and CDR2 SNEGSKA (reference sequence). The CDR3 nucleotides are TGCAGTGCTAGGGACTTTACTAGCACAGATACGCAGTATTTT. The encoded protein is CSARDFTSTDTQYF.

This clonotype has ten or more counts. The chain uses TRBV7-9 and TRBJ2-1; D is perhaps TRBD1 (5 bases). V lost 6 bases and J lost 4, with 16 bases in between. From germline, CDR1 is SEHNR and CDR2 FQNEAQ (reference sequence). This CDR3 has 15 amino acids. In DNA form, the CDR3 reads TGTGCCAGCAGTTTACTCGGGCAGGGATACAATGAGCAGTTCTTC. Translating it yields CASSLLGQGYNEQFF.